This T cell receptor (beta chain) comes out of a study of blood T cell repertoires in COVID-19 (dated by TCRdb to 2020 to 2022). For the study in its entirety: The collaborator samples originated in the United States, Italy and Spain and spanned the acute and convalescent phases of COVID-19. Subjects who had been exposed to COVID-19, were actively infected with it, or had recovered from it provided the deeply sampled blood TCRbeta repertoires that made up the dataset. The repertoires were released in a freely available public database intended as a resource for research on the immune response to SARS-CoV-2. Where available, HLA class I and class II types were taken from metadata supplied by the sample provider and were not determined by assay-based typing. Samples were obtained from the ongoing ImmuneRACE study (first 160 participants) and from 950 to 1,500 subjects provided by 6 global collaborators. The prospective study material was composed of cDNA or gDNA derived from T cells, B-cell-depleted T cells, or PBMCs. A de-identified subject ID, COVID-19 status, age in years and sex were almost always included in the sample metadata. Broader findings and caveats from the paper: The quantity of clinical and demographic metadata differed by source and by participant and was supplied without curation.

Details on this clone: The specificity of this receptor is unknown. Nothing much larger sits one base from this clone, and base qualities are not available.

Participants in the prospective study were aged roughly 18 to 95 years, lived in under 30 United States geographic areas, and enrolled through a virtual design. To assign participants to cohorts, the prospective study relied on clinical history that participants themselves reported in a screening survey and a study questionnaire. Exposed participants had been in contact with someone with a PCR-confirmed or clinician-diagnosed COVID-19 case within 2 weeks of study entry. In the prospective study, mobile phlebotomists collected whole blood, serum and a nasopharyngeal or oropharyngeal swab from each participant. Additional blood draws and questionnaires over an approximately two-month period could optionally be provided by prospective study participants. Blood samples from the prospective study were shipped frozen or at room temperature prior to DNA extraction. The immunoSEQ Assay, a bias-controlled multiplex PCR, was used to amplify TCRbeta CDR3 regions from genomic DNA. Regarding the original processing steps: The number of nucleated cells in each sample was estimated from the amplification of reference gene primers within the assay. To quantify the absolute abundance of each unique TCRbeta CDR3 rearrangement, sequence reads were collapsed and filtered. For each sample, productive Simpson clonality was calculated as the square root of Simpson's diversity index over productive rearrangements. TCRdb took over this immuneACCESS table, retaining in-frame rearrangements with V and J assigned. Such tables are incomplete; in checked studies, under half of the missing clones stem from an unresolved V gene, and the remainder is unexplained. That table supplies the V and J calls and clone size; D and trimming were determined from the DNA. For this sample the table gives about 260,000 clones, of which just under 90% were detected only once. Clones ranked in the top ten supply approximately 0.9% of the sample.

V is clipped by 4 bases and J by 6 bases, and the sequence between their germline boundaries is 16 bases long. The CDR3 measures 15 amino acids from cysteine to phenylalanine. The retained sequence is limited to the CDR3, 45 bases, with the frame set at the first base. From a lookup of the germline V gene, CDR1 and CDR2 are SGHRS and YFSETQ. The TCR sequence derives from a man aged 50-60 years who had been exposed to COVID-19. The chain is assembled from TRBV5-1 and TRBJ2-2; the D gene is possibly TRBD2, with 6 bases matching. The sequenced sample consisted of PBMCs or T cells enriched from blood (not recorded which). For the CDR3, the sequence is CASSLRDFYPGELFF. The nucleotides read TGCGCCAGCAGCCTCCGGGACTTTTACCCCGGGGAGCTGTTTTTT.